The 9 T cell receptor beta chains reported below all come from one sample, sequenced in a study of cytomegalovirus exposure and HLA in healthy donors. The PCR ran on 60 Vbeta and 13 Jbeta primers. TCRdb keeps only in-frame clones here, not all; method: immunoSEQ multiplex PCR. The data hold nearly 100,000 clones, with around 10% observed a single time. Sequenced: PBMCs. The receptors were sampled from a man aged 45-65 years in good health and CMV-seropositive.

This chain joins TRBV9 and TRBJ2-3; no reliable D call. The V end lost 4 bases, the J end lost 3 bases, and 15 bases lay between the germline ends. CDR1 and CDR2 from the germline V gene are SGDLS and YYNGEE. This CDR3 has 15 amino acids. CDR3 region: CASSPRSRMTDTQYF. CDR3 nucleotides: TGTGCCAGCAGCCCTCGCAGCAGGATGACAGATACGCAGTATTTT.

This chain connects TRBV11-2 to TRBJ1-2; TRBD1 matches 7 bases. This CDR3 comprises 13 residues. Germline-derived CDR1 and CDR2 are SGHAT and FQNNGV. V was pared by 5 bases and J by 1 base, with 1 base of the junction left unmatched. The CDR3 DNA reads TGTGCCAGCAGCCGGGACAGTAACTATGGCTACACCTTC. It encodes CASSRDSNYGYTF.

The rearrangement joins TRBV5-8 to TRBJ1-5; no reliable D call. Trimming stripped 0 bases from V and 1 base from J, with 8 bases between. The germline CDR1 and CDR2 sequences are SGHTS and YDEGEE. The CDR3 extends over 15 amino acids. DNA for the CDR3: TGTGCCAGCAGCTTGGAGGCAGCGAGCAATCAGCCCCAGCATTTT. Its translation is CASSLEAASNQPQHF.

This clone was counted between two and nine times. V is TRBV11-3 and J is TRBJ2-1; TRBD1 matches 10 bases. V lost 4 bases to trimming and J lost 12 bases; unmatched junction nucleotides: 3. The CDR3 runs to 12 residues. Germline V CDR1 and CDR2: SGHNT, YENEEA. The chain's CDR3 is CASSSGQGVQFF. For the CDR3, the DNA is TGTGCCAGCAGCTCCGGACAGGGGGTGCAGTTCTTC.

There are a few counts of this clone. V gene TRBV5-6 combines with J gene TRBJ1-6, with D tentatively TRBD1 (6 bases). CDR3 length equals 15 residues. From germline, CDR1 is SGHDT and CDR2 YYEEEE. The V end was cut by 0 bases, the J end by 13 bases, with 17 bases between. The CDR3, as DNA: TGTGCCAGCAGCTTGGAGCACAGGGCGACTTTCCCCCTCCACTTT. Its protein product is CASSLEHRATFPLHF. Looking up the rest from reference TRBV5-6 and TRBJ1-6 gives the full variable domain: DAGVTQSPTHLIKTRGQQVTLRCSPKSGHDTVSWYQQALGQGPQFIFQYYEEEERQRGNFPDRFSGHQFPNYSSELNVNALLLGDSALYLCASSLEHRATFPLHFGNGTRLTVT.

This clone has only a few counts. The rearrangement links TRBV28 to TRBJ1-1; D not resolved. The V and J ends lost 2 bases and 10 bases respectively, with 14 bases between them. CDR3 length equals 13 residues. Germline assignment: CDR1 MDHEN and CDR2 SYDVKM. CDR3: CASSLVSGGRAFF. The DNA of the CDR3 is TGTGCCAGCAGTTTAGTTAGCGGAGGACGAGCTTTCTTT.

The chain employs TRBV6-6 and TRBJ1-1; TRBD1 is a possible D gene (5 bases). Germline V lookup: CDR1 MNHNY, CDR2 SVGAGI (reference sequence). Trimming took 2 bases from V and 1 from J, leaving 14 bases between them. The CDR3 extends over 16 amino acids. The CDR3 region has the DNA TGTGCCAGCAGTTACCCTGGCGACAGACCGAACACTGAAGCTTTCTTT. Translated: CASSYPGDRPNTEAFF.

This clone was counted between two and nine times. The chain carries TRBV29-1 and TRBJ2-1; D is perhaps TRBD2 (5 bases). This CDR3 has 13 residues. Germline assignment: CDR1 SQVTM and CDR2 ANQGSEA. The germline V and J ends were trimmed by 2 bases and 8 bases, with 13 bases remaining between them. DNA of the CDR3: TGCAGCGTTGAATCCGACTATGGGTATGAGCAGTTCTTC. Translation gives CSVESDYGYEQFF.

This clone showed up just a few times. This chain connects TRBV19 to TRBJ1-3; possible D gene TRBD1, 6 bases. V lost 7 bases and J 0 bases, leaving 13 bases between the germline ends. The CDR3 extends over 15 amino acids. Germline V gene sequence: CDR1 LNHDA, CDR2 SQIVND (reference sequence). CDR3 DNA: TGTGCCAGTACCCAGGGGACGGTCTCTGGAAACACCATATATTTT. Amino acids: CASTQGTVSGNTIYF.